The T cell receptor (beta chain) under discussion was sequenced for a study of control samples from healthy donors and cancer patients. Germline V gene data show CDR1 as SGHRS and CDR2 as YFSETQ. The CDR3 runs 15 residues. The germline V and J ends were trimmed by 7 bases and 1 base, with 14 bases remaining between them. TCRdb keeps only in-frame clones here, not all; method: immunoSEQ multiplex PCR. The data show about 130,000 clones, 80% to 95% seen once. This sequence was found in a man aged 18 to 29 in good health. The source material was blood. The V and J genes are TRBV5-1 and TRBJ2-2, with D tentatively TRBD2 (5 bases). CDR3 region: CASGLAAGNTGELFF. CDR3 nucleotides: TGCGCCAGCGGTCTTGCGGCGGGGAACACCGGGGAGCTGTTTTTT. Supplemented by reference TRBV5-1 and TRBJ2-2, the full variable domain reads KAGVTQTPRYLIKTRGQQVTLSCSPISGHRSVSWYQQTPGQGLQFLFEYFSETQRNKGNFPGRFSGRQFSNSRSEMNVSTLELGDSALYLCASGLAAGNTGELFFGEGSRLTVL.